The sequence of this T cell receptor beta chain was determined in a study of blood T cell repertoires in COVID-19. Study details: Sites across the United States, Italy and Spain contributed samples from acute and convalescent COVID-19. T cells, B-cell-depleted T cells, or PBMCs provided the cDNA or gDNA that served as material.

Germline assignment: CDR1 SGHTA and CDR2 FQGNSA. V dropped 5 bases and J dropped 4; count of bases not matched to a gene: 12. This CDR3 comprises 17 residues. Source study methods: Researchers report that nucleated cell counts were estimated from reference gene primer amplification. The data were produced by immunoSEQ multiplex PCR, yet TCRdb's version contains in-frame clones alone and is incomplete. The V and J calls and clone size come from that table; D and trimming were worked out from the DNA. This repertoire shows some 150,000 clones, roughly 85% found once; its top ten account for roughly 2.6%.

The sequenced sample was peripheral blood. This clonotype was obtained from a human donor with acute or convalescent COVID-19. The donor label of this sample is uncertain. The rearrangement uses TRBV7-2 and TRBJ2-2, with 8 bases identical to TRBD2. The CDR3 nucleotides read TGTGCCAGCAGCCCAGCGTTGAGCGGGAGCAGCACCGGGGAGCTGTTTTTT. Its protein product is CASSPALSGSSTGELFF.